The 28 T cell receptor beta chains listed next were all sequenced from one sample in a study of CD8 T cells in Susac syndrome. It was with random hexamers that roughly 0.45 to 1 ug RNA was reverse transcribed. TCRdb analysed the immunoSEQ multiplex PCR reads with MiXCR anew, one entry per CDR3 protein. The sample lists about 240,000 distinct CDR3 sequences, 90% to 96% occurring once. Source material: CD4+ T cells from PBMCs. The source is a human donor with Susac syndrome.

V and J are TRBV2 and TRBJ2-7, with 9 bases identical to TRBD2. Trimming at V came to 7 bases and at J to 4 bases, leaving 11 bases not matched to a gene. The germline V gene encodes CDR1 SNHLY and CDR2 FYNNEI. The CDR3 runs 15 residues. The chain's CDR3 is CASNPEAGGTYEQYF. CDR3 nucleotide sequence: TGTGCCAGCAATCCAGAAGCGGGAGGTACTTACGAGCAGTACTTC.

This clonotype has only one observation. This chain connects TRBV29-1 to TRBJ2-5; D remains unclear. The CDR3 runs 10 residues. Trimming stripped 5 bases from V and 13 bases from J, with 14 bases between. The germline V gene encodes CDR1 SQVTM and CDR2 ANQGSEA. The CDR3 sequence is CSVLSPEVYF. In DNA form, the CDR3 reads TGCAGCGTTCTTAGCCCCGAAGTGTACTTC.

This rearrangement joins TRBV30 to TRBJ2-5, with 13 bases fitting TRBD2. There are 17 residues in the CDR3. Germline CDR1 and CDR2: GTSNPN and SVGIG (reference sequence). Trimming took 5 bases from V and 0 from J; bases not matched to a gene: 9. The CDR3 region is CAWGTGLAGPHQETQYF. CDR3 nucleotides: TGTGCCTGGGGGACGGGACTAGCGGGACCCCACCAAGAGACCCAGTACTTC.

The J gene is TRBJ2-1, the V gene TRBV18; the match to TRBD2 covers 7 bases. V lost 2 bases to trimming and J lost 1 base; unmatched junction nucleotides: 2. This CDR3 comprises 15 residues. Germline CDR1 reads KGHSH; CDR2 reads LQKENI. The CDR3 loop reads CASSPASGSYNEQFF. The CDR3 DNA reads TGTGCCAGCTCACCAGCTAGCGGTTCCTACAATGAGCAGTTCTTC. Supplemented by reference TRBV18 and TRBJ2-1, the full variable domain reads NAGVMQNPRHLVRRRGQEARLRCSPMKGHSHVYWYRQLPEEGLKFMVYLQKENIIDESGMPKERFSAEFPKEGPSILRIQQVVRGDSAAYFCASSPASGSYNEQFFGPGTRLTVL.

The gene calls are TRBV11-2 and TRBJ2-3, with 10 bases matching TRBD1. The junction had 7 bases not matched to a gene; V was cut back by 6 bases and J by 4 bases. Germline CDR1 and CDR2: SGHAT and FQNNGV. This CDR3 has 15 residues. For the CDR3, the DNA is TGTGCCAGCAGTGAGTGGACAGGGGGAGCAGATACGCAGTATTTT. Translated, it gives CASSEWTGGADTQYF. Drawing the rest from reference TRBV11-2 and TRBJ2-3, the complete variable domain is EAGVAQSPRYKIIEKRQSVAFWCNPISGHATLYWYQQILGQGPKLLIQFQNNGVVDDSQLPKDRFSAERLKGVDSTLKIQPAKLEDSAVYLCASSEWTGGADTQYFGPGTRLTVL.

The chain joins TRBV18 to TRBJ1-1, with 8 bases matching TRBD1. The CDR3 consists of 16 residues. Trimming took 6 bases from V and 7 from J; bases not matched to a gene: 16. Germline CDR1 reads KGHSH; CDR2 reads LQKENI. Written as DNA, the CDR3 is TGTGCCAGCTCCCTAAACCAGGGGGCTCAGAAGGGTGAAGCTTTCTTT. This translates into CASSLNQGAQKGEAFF.

The chain joins TRBV4-2 to TRBJ2-1; possible D gene TRBD2, 6 bases. Deletions cut 0 bases from V and 5 bases from J, with 11 bases between. Germline values: CDR1 LGHNA, CDR2 YNFKEQ. This CDR3 is 15 amino acids long. The CDR3 reads CASSQDIAADNEQFF. The DNA of the CDR3 is TGTGCCAGCAGCCAAGATATAGCGGCTGACAATGAGCAGTTCTTC.

This chain joins TRBV13 and TRBJ2-5; 11 nucleotides align to TRBD1. The CDR3 extends over 16 amino acids. After removal of 2 bases from V and 5 bases from J, the junction contained 7 bases not matched to a gene. The germline V gene has CDR1 PRHDT and CDR2 FYEKMQ (reference sequence). CDR3 nucleotide sequence: TGTGCCAGCAGCTTAAGGTCGGACAGGGGGCTCGAGACCCAGTACTTC. Amino acid sequence: CASSLRSDRGLETQYF.

This chain joins TRBV3-1 and TRBJ2-3; D gene unclear. V was clipped by 0 bases and J by 5 bases, with 6 bases between them. CDR3 length: 13 amino acids. Per germline, CDR1 LGHDT and CDR2 YNNKEL (reference sequence). CDR3 region: CASSQEGIDTQYF. For the CDR3, the DNA is TGTGCCAGCAGCCAAGAAGGGATAGATACGCAGTATTTT.

The chain joins TRBV12-3 or TRBV12-4 to TRBJ2-1, with 11 bases that match TRBD2. CDR3 length: 11 residues. Trimming at V came to 7 bases and at J to 12 bases, leaving 2 bases not matched to a gene. The CDR3 protein is CASTTSGRQFF. CDR3 DNA sequence: TGTGCCAGCACCACTAGCGGGAGGCAGTTCTTC.

The J gene is TRBJ2-1, the V gene TRBV6-5; 7 bases match TRBD1. Germline CDR1 is MNHEY and CDR2 is SVGAGI. V lost 0 bases, J lost 4 bases, and 6 bases stayed unmatched. The CDR3 covers 16 residues. This chain's CDR3 is CASSYSDRAGYNEQFF. In DNA form, the CDR3 reads TGTGCCAGCAGTTACTCAGACAGGGCAGGGTACAATGAGCAGTTCTTC.

The J gene is TRBJ2-4, the V gene TRBV18; D gene uncertain. There are 13 residues in the CDR3. Germline V gene lookup returns CDR1 KGHSH and CDR2 LQKENI. V lost 3 bases, J lost 8 bases, and 11 bases lay in between. The CDR3 coding sequence is TGTGCCAGCTCACCGCCCGCGGTTGACATTCAGTACTTC. Amino acids: CASSPPAVDIQYF.

The chain carries TRBV12-3 or TRBV12-4 and TRBJ2-2; D is possibly TRBD1 (5 bases). V shed 1 base and J shed 7 bases, with 7 bases lying between them. The CDR3 loop spans 13 amino acids. The CDR3 sequence: CASSLGRGGELFF. The CDR3 DNA sequence: TGTGCCAGCAGTTTAGGAAGGGGCGGGGAGCTGTTTTTT.

The chain has TRBV28 and TRBJ2-7, with 7 bases identical to TRBD2. Germline CDR1 MDHEN, CDR2 SYDVKM. V dropped 2 bases and J dropped 3; count of bases not matched to a gene: 7. The CDR3 extends over 15 amino acids. CDR3 protein: CASSLGGGNRYEQYF. The CDR3 DNA follows: TGTGCCAGCAGTTTAGGGGGGGGAAACCGCTACGAGCAGTACTTC.

This chain joins TRBV28 and TRBJ1-5; 7 nucleotides line up with TRBD1. The CDR3 sequence is 15 residues long. V was pared by 4 bases and J by 3 bases, with 6 bases of the junction left unmatched. The germline gives CDR1 MDHEN, CDR2 SYDVKM. The CDR3 protein is CASSWGGQNNQPQHF. CDR3 nucleotide sequence: TGTGCCAGCAGTTGGGGGGGACAGAACAATCAGCCCCAGCATTTT.

The count of this clonotype is one. The chain carries TRBV10-3 and TRBJ1-5; tentative D call: TRBD1 (5 bases). The CDR3 runs 12 residues. V dropped 4 bases and J dropped 5 bases, with 6 bases sitting between them. CDR1 ENHRY and CDR2 SYGVKD come from the germline V gene. The DNA for the CDR3 is TGTGCCATCAGTGGAGGGGATCAGCCCCAGCATTTT. This codes for CAISGGDQPQHF.

The rearrangement links TRBV29-1 to TRBJ2-3; D unclear. V lost 1 base and J lost 2, with 16 bases in between. The CDR3 totals 16 residues. The V gene's germline CDR1 is SQVTM and CDR2 ANQGSEA. CDR3 region: CSVEGRLPLNTDTQYF. The CDR3 region has the DNA TGCAGCGTTGAAGGGCGACTGCCCCTGAACACAGATACGCAGTATTTT.

V is TRBV7-2 and J is TRBJ2-4; 7 bases are shared with TRBD2. J gave up 7 bases and V 3 bases, and 9 bases lay outside the gene matches. This CDR3 is built from 15 residues. Germline V gene sequence: CDR1 SGHTA, CDR2 FQGNSA. The CDR3 spells CASSFTSTSSNIQYF. The CDR3 coding sequence is TGTGCCAGCAGCTTTACTTCGACTAGCTCGAACATTCAGTACTTC.

V usage is TRBV2 and J usage is TRBJ2-7; TRBD2 agrees at 10 bases. The CDR3 sequence is 14 residues long. Germline V lookup: CDR1 SNHLY, CDR2 FYNNEI. V trimming: 3 bases; J trimming: 6 bases; junction bases outside the gene matches: 5. For the CDR3, the DNA is TGTGCCAGCAGTGAGAGCGGGAGGGCGGTCGAGCAGTACTTC. Translation gives CASSESGRAVEQYF.

The chain combines TRBV7-9 with TRBJ1-1; D call uncertain. Germline loops: CDR1 SEHNR, CDR2 FQNEAQ (reference sequence). The CDR3 has 17 residues. V was shortened by 3 bases and J by 0 bases, with 17 bases between the two germline ends. The CDR3 coding sequence is TGTGCCAGCAGCTTCCCATCTGTCACAACCCTGAACACTGAAGCTTTCTTT. Protein product: CASSFPSVTTLNTEAFF.

The chain couples TRBV20-1 to TRBJ2-3; 9 nucleotides line up with TRBD2. This CDR3 has 14 residues. J gave up 4 bases and V 3 bases, and 5 bases lay outside the gene matches. Germline CDR1 reads DFQATT; CDR2 reads SNEGSKA (reference sequence). Here the CDR3 DNA reads TGCAGTGCTAGGCGGGAGGGCCTCGCAGATACGCAGTATTTT. Translated, it gives CSARREGLADTQYF.

This clonotype was observed a single time. The gene calls are TRBV7-2 and TRBJ1-4; no clear D gene. The CDR3 totals 11 residues. Trimming stripped 1 base from V and 12 bases from J, with 6 bases between. The germline gives CDR1 SGHTA, CDR2 FQGNSA. The CDR3: CASSLGVELFF. CDR3 DNA: TGTGCCAGCAGCTTAGGCGTAGAACTGTTTTTT.

V gene TRBV12-3 or TRBV12-4 combines with J gene TRBJ2-2; D is ambiguous. V lost 7 bases and J 4 bases, leaving 10 bases between the germline ends. The CDR3 has 13 amino acids. The CDR3 is CASKNAATGELFF. Written as DNA, the CDR3 is TGTGCCAGCAAGAACGCAGCCACCGGGGAGCTGTTTTTT.

The V call is TRBV7-6, the J call TRBJ1-5, with D perhaps matching TRBD1 (6 bases). Per germline, CDR1 SGHVS and CDR2 FNYEAQ. CDR3 length: 16 residues. Trimming shortened V by 5 bases and J by 5 bases, and 19 bases separated the two germline ends. CDR3 sequence reads: CASSTGAGTLDQPQHF. The CDR3 DNA reads as TGTGCCAGCAGCACGGGGGCGGGGACGTTAGATCAGCCCCAGCATTTT.

This clonotype was recorded only once. The chain employs TRBV28 and TRBJ1-1, with 9 bases matching TRBD1. V was clipped by 5 bases and J by 0 bases; unmatched bases: 10. The germline V gene encodes CDR1 MDHEN and CDR2 SYDVKM. This CDR3 has 17 amino acids. Here the CDR3 DNA reads TGTGCCAGCAGTCCAGGGACAGGGAGATCCGTGAACACTGAAGCTTTCTTT. Encoded protein: CASSPGTGRSVNTEAFF.

The chain carries TRBV28 and TRBJ1-5, with 10 nucleotides matching TRBD1. Germline V gene data show CDR1 as MDHEN and CDR2 as SYDVKM. Losses at the gene ends were 3 bases for V and 5 bases for J; bases not matched to a gene: 7. This CDR3 contains 16 residues. CDR3 nucleotides: TGTGCCAGCAGTTTCGCCGGGACAGGGGCTTATCAGCCCCAGCATTTT. Translated: CASSFAGTGAYQPQHF. Based on the CDR3 plus reference TRBV28 and TRBJ1-5, the full variable domain is DVKVTQSSRYLVKRTGEKVFLECVQDMDHENMFWYRQDPGLGLRLIYFSYDVKMKEKGDIPEGYSVSREKKERFSLILESASTNQTSMYLCASSFAGTGAYQPQHFGDGTRLSIL.

This clonotype was found once. The V call is TRBV28, the J call TRBJ1-1; TRBD1 aligns across 8 bases. There are 14 residues in the CDR3. With V trimmed by 8 bases and J by 3 bases, 8 bases remained unmatched. Germline assignment: CDR1 MDHEN and CDR2 SYDVKM. CDR3 sequence: CASPNDRGDTEAFF. CDR3 nucleotide sequence: TGTGCCAGCCCTAACGACAGGGGCGACACTGAAGCTTTCTTT.

This chain uses TRBV19 with TRBJ2-1; tentatively, D is TRBD1 or TRBD2 (5 bases each). In germline, CDR1 is LNHDA, CDR2 SQIVND (reference sequence). The CDR3 loop spans 16 amino acids. V lost 7 bases and J 5 bases, leaving 21 bases between the germline ends. As DNA, the CDR3 is TGTGCCAGTACCCATGGAGTTACAGGAGGCGACAATGAGCAGTTCTTC. As protein: CASTHGVTGGDNEQFF.